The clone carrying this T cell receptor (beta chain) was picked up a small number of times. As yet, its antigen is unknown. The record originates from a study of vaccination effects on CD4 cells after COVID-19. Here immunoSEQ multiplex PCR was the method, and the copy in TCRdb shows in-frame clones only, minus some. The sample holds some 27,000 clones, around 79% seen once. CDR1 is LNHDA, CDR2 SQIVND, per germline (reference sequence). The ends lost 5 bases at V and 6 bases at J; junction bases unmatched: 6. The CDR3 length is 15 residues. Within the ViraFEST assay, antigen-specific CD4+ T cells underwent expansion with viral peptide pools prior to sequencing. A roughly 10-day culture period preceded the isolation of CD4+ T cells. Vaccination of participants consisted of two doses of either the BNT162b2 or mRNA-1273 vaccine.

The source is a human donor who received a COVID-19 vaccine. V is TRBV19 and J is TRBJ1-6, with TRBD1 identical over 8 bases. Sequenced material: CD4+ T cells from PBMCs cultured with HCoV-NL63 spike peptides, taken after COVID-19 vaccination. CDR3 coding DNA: TGTGCCAGTAGTTCGGACAGGGCGGGTAATTCACCCCTCCACTTT. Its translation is CASSSDRAGNSPLHF.